These 26 T cell receptor beta chains were all obtained from the same sample, sequenced in a study of cytomegalovirus exposure and HLA in healthy donors. Amplification used 60 Vbeta primers and 13 Jbeta primers. TCRdb keeps only in-frame clones here, not all; method: immunoSEQ multiplex PCR. The sample comprises about 95,000 clones, 82% of which are singletons, and 3% to 3.5% rests with the top ten. Sequencing was performed on PBMCs. The receptors stem from a man aged 25 to 45 in good health and CMV-seropositive.

The chain recombines TRBV29-1 with TRBJ2-7; 7 bases match TRBD2. V shed 4 bases and J 4 bases; nucleotides not matched to a gene: 4. This CDR3 contains 12 residues. The germline CDR1 and CDR2 sequences are SQVTM and ANQGSEA. The CDR3 is CSVAPGGYEQYF. CDR3 bases: TGCAGCGTTGCCCCCGGGGGGTACGAGCAGTACTTC.

The CDR3 nucleotides read TGTGCCAGCAGCTTGTCTACGGGGGTGGGGAACACTGAAGCTTTCTTT. This codes for CASSLSTGVGNTEAFF. The gene calls are TRBV5-6 and TRBJ1-1; D may be TRBD1 (5 bases). V was pared by 1 base and J by 1 base, with 14 bases between. This CDR3 region has 16 residues. Germline CDR1 SGHDT, CDR2 YYEEEE.

The chain has TRBV19 and TRBJ1-2, with D uncertain. Trimming removed 7 bases from V and 8 bases from J, with 23 bases in between. Germline loops: CDR1 LNHDA, CDR2 SQIVND (reference sequence). This CDR3 spans 15 amino acids. As DNA, the CDR3 is TGTGCCAGTAATATGGGCCAGACCTCCGCCAGCGGCTACACCTTC. Its translation: CASNMGQTSASGYTF.

V gene TRBV10-3 combines with J gene TRBJ2-7; tentatively, D is TRBD2 (5 bases). This CDR3 contains 15 residues. The germline CDR1 and CDR2 sequences are ENHRY and SYGVKD. Between the trimmed V and J ends, which lost 3 bases and 5 bases, there was a span of 17 bases. CDR3 nucleotide sequence: TGTGCCATCAGTGACGAAGGGCGGGTGCTCGACGAGCAGTACTTC. It specifies CAISDEGRVLDEQYF.

V is TRBV28 and J is TRBJ2-6; TRBD1 agrees at 9 bases. V lost 7 bases to trimming and J lost 0 bases; unmatched junction nucleotides: 16. CDR3 size: 20 residues. Germline V gene sequence: CDR1 MDHEN, CDR2 SYDVKM. CDR3 loop: CASIPGAPGTGNSGANVLTF. The CDR3 DNA is TGTGCCAGCATTCCTGGGGCTCCCGGGACAGGGAACTCTGGGGCCAACGTCCTGACTTTC.

The chain links TRBV28 to TRBJ1-1, with 7 positions matching TRBD1. From germline, CDR1 is MDHEN and CDR2 SYDVKM. With V trimmed by 8 bases and J by 1 base, 7 bases remained unmatched. CDR3 length: 14 amino acids. CDR3 nucleotides: TGTGCCAGCTTGCTGACAGGGACGAACACTGAAGCTTTCTTT. As protein: CASLLTGTNTEAFF.

This sequence joins TRBV27 and TRBJ2-5, with TRBD2 as a possible D gene (6 bases). CDR1 MNHEY and CDR2 SMNVEV come from the germline V gene (reference sequence). The CDR3 has 16 residues. V lost 5 bases and J 5 bases, leaving 21 bases between the germline ends. The CDR3 DNA follows: TGTGCCAGCAGTCCCCTCCCAGTGCGGAGGGTGGAGACCCAGTACTTC. This gives the protein CASSPLPVRRVETQYF.

The CDR3 DNA is TGTGCCATCAGCGCTCTAGGACAGGGGGGTCATGGCTACACCTTC. Protein: CAISALGQGGHGYTF. The chain carries TRBV10-3 and TRBJ1-2; the match to TRBD1 covers 10 bases. After removal of 6 bases from V and 6 bases from J, the junction contained 10 bases not matched to a gene. The CDR3 is 15 amino acids. Germline CDR1 and CDR2: ENHRY and SYGVKD.

The chain uses TRBV5-6 and TRBJ1-1; D perhaps matches TRBD1 (6 bases). CDR3 length: 15 amino acids. Looked up from germline, CDR1 is SGHDT and CDR2 is YYEEEE. Trimming removed 4 bases at V and 3 bases at J, with 16 bases between. The CDR3 DNA sequence: TGTGCCAGCAGCCTGGGCCTCAGGGGCGACACTGAAGCTTTCTTT. Protein sequence: CASSLGLRGDTEAFF.

In its sample, this clone was seen once. The chain has TRBV5-8 and TRBJ1-3; tentative D call: TRBD1 (5 bases). The length of the CDR3 is 17 residues. The V end was cut by 1 base, the J end by 6 bases, with 20 bases between. In germline, CDR1 is SGHTS, CDR2 YDEGEE. DNA for the CDR3: TGTGCCAGCAGCTTGAGTCCCCTAGGGGCGGCGGAAAACACCATATATTTT. Translation: CASSLSPLGAAENTIYF. The full variable domain, in which reference TRBV5-8 and TRBJ1-3 provide the parts outside the CDR3, is EAGVTQSPTHLIKTRGQQATLRCSPISGHTSVYWYQQALGLGLQFLLWYDEGEERNRGNFPPRFSGRQFPNYSSELNVNALELEDSALYLCASSLSPLGAAENTIYFGEGSWLTVV.

This chain uses TRBV28 with TRBJ2-7, with 11 bases identical to TRBD2. The CDR3 consists of 15 residues. Germline CDR1 MDHEN, CDR2 SYDVKM. Germline trimming cut 3 bases from V and 3 bases from J; bases unmatched to any gene: 4. In DNA, the CDR3 is TGTGCCAGCAGTTTGGGACTAGCGGAGATCTACGAGCAGTACTTC. It encodes CASSLGLAEIYEQYF. Combining the CDR3 with reference TRBV28 and TRBJ2-7 gives the whole variable domain DVKVTQSSRYLVKRTGEKVFLECVQDMDHENMFWYRQDPGLGLRLIYFSYDVKMKEKGDIPEGYSVSREKKERFSLILESASTNQTSMYLCASSLGLAEIYEQYFGPGTRLTVT.

This clone appeared a single time. The rearrangement links TRBV18 to TRBJ2-5, with D possibly matching TRBD2 (6 bases). Gene TRBJ2-7 matches the end of the DNA better, so the J call may be wrong. Germline V gives CDR1 KGHSH, CDR2 LQKENI. There are 13 residues in the CDR3. The CDR3: CASSASGGAEQYF. DNA for the CDR3: TGTGCCAGCTCCGCCTCGGGCGGGGCCGAGCAGTACTTC.

The chain combines TRBV29-1 with TRBJ2-2; D may be TRBD2 (5 bases). The CDR3 has 13 residues. V lost 5 bases and J lost 6, with 13 bases in between. Looked up from germline, CDR1 is SQVTM and CDR2 is ANQGSEA. Here the CDR3 reads CSVRGPGSGELFF. The CDR3 DNA follows: TGCAGCGTTCGGGGTCCGGGGTCCGGGGAGCTGTTTTTT.

The J gene is TRBJ2-3, the V gene TRBV10-3; 8 bases are a match to TRBD1. This CDR3 has 15 residues. The germline V gene has CDR1 ENHRY and CDR2 SYGVKD. V shed 8 bases and J 0 bases; nucleotides not matched to a gene: 7. In DNA form, the CDR3 reads TGTGCCATCGCCCGGGGACAGGCGAGCACAGATACGCAGTATTTT. It codes for CAIARGQASTDTQYF.

V and J are TRBV28 and TRBJ1-2, with a possible D match to TRBD1 (6 bases). Germline CDR1 and CDR2: MDHEN and SYDVKM. The CDR3 has 15 residues. V lost 0 bases to trimming and J lost 4 bases, with 12 bases between them. The CDR3 DNA reads TGTGCCAGCAGTTTATGGACAGGAGTTCCCTATGGCTACACCTTC. It codes for CASSLWTGVPYGYTF.

The V gene is TRBV29-1, the J gene TRBJ2-2; 7 positions agree with TRBD1. Germline V lookup: CDR1 SQVTM, CDR2 ANQGSEA. This CDR3 is built from 13 residues. V lost 7 bases and J lost 0; bases outside the gene matches: 2. The CDR3 DNA is TGCAGCGCCGGGACAGCGAACACCGGGGAGCTGTTTTTT. Its translation is CSAGTANTGELFF.

This chain joins TRBV28 and TRBJ1-1; TRBD1 matches at 11 bases. The V gene end was trimmed by 6 bases and the J gene end by 5 bases; junction bases not matched to a gene: 11. Germline V lookup: CDR1 MDHEN, CDR2 SYDVKM. The CDR3 consists of 16 residues. The CDR3: CASRHDLGTGGTEAFF. The CDR3 DNA reads TGTGCCAGCAGACACGACTTAGGGACAGGGGGTACTGAAGCTTTCTTT.

CDR3 in amino acids: CSVVAAAPAEQYF. DNA for the CDR3: TGCAGCGTTGTGGCGGCAGCGCCAGCGGAGCAGTACTTC. This chain links TRBV29-1 with TRBJ2-7; the D is unclear. V shed 4 bases and J shed 7 bases, with 17 bases lying between them. Germline V gene lookup returns CDR1 SQVTM and CDR2 ANQGSEA. This CDR3 is 13 amino acids long.

The chain has TRBV6-6 and TRBJ2-5, with 7 positions matching TRBD2. The CDR3 runs 14 residues. CDR1 and CDR2 (germline): MNHNY, SVGAGI (reference sequence). Losses at the gene ends were 8 bases for V and 5 bases for J; bases not matched to a gene: 11. CDR3 bases: TGTGCCAGCCGGAGGCGGGAGACGTGGGAGACCCAGTACTTC. Translating gives CASRRRETWETQYF.

The chain recombines TRBV5-1 with TRBJ2-1, with 7 bases fitting TRBD1. This CDR3 is built from 15 residues. V was clipped by 0 bases and J by 4 bases; unmatched bases: 4. CDR1 is SGHRS, CDR2 YFSETQ, per germline. The CDR3 coding sequence is TGCGCCAGCAGCTTGGTTAGGGGGCAGTACAATGAGCAGTTCTTC. Translation gives CASSLVRGQYNEQFF.

Remarks on this clone: The junction does not match germline at one end; this may be a read error. V and J are TRBV20-1 and TRBJ2-7, with a tentative D call TRBD1 (6 bases). The CDR3 is 11 amino acids. Germline values: CDR1 DFQATT, CDR2 SNEGSKA (reference sequence). The CDR3 reads CSATEGHRAPF. The CDR3 bases are TGCAGTGCAACCGAGGGACACCGAGCTCCCTTC.

This rearrangement joins TRBV28 to TRBJ2-7; TRBD1 matches 8 bases. CDR1 and CDR2 (germline): MDHEN, SYDVKM. V shed 5 bases and J 4 bases; nucleotides not matched to a gene: 10. The CDR3 has 15 amino acids. The CDR3 region has the DNA TGTGCCAGCAGTCCGGGGACAGGAGCGTGGTACGAGCAGTACTTC. This codes for CASSPGTGAWYEQYF.

The chain is built from TRBV7-2 and TRBJ2-7; 10 bases are a match to TRBD2. Losses at the gene ends were 5 bases for V and 4 bases for J; bases not matched to a gene: 8. The CDR3 is 15 amino acids. Germline-derived CDR1 and CDR2 are SGHTA and FQGNSA. In nucleotides, the CDR3 is TGTGCCAGCAGCCCCGGACTAGCGGTGGGATACGAGCAGTACTTC. This gives the protein CASSPGLAVGYEQYF.

A single count supports this clone. The genes are TRBV7-2 and TRBJ1-2; 10 bases fit TRBD1. CDR3 length: 13 amino acids. Germline V gene sequence: CDR1 SGHTA, CDR2 FQGNSA. With V trimmed by 6 bases and J by 6 bases, 4 bases remained unmatched. The DNA of the CDR3 is TGTGCCAGCAGACTTGGGACAGGGGATGGCTACACCTTC. It is translated as CASRLGTGDGYTF.

V is TRBV12-5 and J is TRBJ2-6, with D possibly being TRBD1 (7 bases). The CDR3 is 19 amino acids. The germline V gene has CDR1 LGHNT and CDR2 FRNRAP. V shed 0 bases and J shed 1 base, with 16 bases lying between them. CDR3 sequence reads: CASGLVSGGLGSGANVLTF. The CDR3 coding sequence is TGTGCTAGTGGTTTGGTCTCAGGGGGGCTTGGTTCTGGGGCCAACGTCCTGACTTTC.

The J gene is TRBJ2-6, the V gene TRBV9; D remains ambiguous. The CDR3 contains 15 residues. CDR1 SGDLS and CDR2 YYNGEE come from the germline V gene. V was cut by 2 bases and J by 1 base, with 7 bases left in between. CDR3 DNA: TGTGCCAGCAGCGTTTGGAGATCTGGGGCCAACGTCCTGACTTTC. It translates to CASSVWRSGANVLTF. The whole variable domain, remainder taken from reference TRBV9 and TRBJ2-6, is DSGVTQTPKHLITATGQRVTLRCSPRSGDLSVYWYQQSLDQGLQFLIQYYNGEERAKGNILERFSAQQFPDLHSELNLSSLELGDSALYFCASSVWRSGANVLTFGAGSRLTVL.